This TCR beta chain was identified during a study of OX40 agonist ivuxolimab in advanced cancers. Per germline, CDR1 MDHEN and CDR2 SYDVKM. CDR3 length equals 13 residues. Trimming shortened V by 10 bases and J by 0 bases, and 10 bases separated the two germline ends. Some clones are missing from TCRdb's copy, which holds only in-frame ones; the method was immunoSEQ multiplex PCR. The sample has more than 55,000 clones; about 85% are singletons. The sequencing used CD4+ or CD8+ T cells sorted from blood, collected in a trial of the OX40 agonist ivuxolimab. The V gene is TRBV28, the J gene TRBJ1-3; D call uncertain. The source is an adult with an advanced solid tumor such as melanoma, head and neck, liver or kidney cancer. The CDR3 coding sequence is TGTGCCACCTATCAACTCTCTGGAAACACCATATATTTT. This sequence encodes CATYQLSGNTIYF.